This TCR beta chain appears in the sequencing data of a study of T-cell memory formation after mild COVID-19. Turning to the study itself: Each donor largely had its own TCR clusters. Study-level points and caveats: Specificity for SARS-CoV-2 was not confirmed among the second-wave clones peaking on day 37.

Germline V gene data show CDR1 as SGHDN and CDR2 as FVKESK. V was cut by 1 base and J by 7 bases, with 6 bases left in between. This CDR3 region has 12 residues. It was 5'RACE with constant-segment primers that produced the TCR alpha and TCR beta cDNA libraries, which carried sample barcodes and UMIs. Via MiXCR, TCRdb re-called the 5' RACE reads, giving one row per CDR3 protein. The repertoire consists of roughly 340,000 distinct CDR3 sequences, with approximately 15% occurring once and the leading ten covering more than 20%. The sample holds a few counts of this clonotype. Its antigen is currently unknown.

The V and J genes are TRBV14 and TRBJ2-3; D remains unclear. Material for sequencing was PBMCs or a T cell subset sorted from them (not recorded which). This clonotype was sampled from a man between 18 and 29 years old who had mild COVID-19 (a few samples of this study predate the infection). Cell type and time point are not known. The CDR3 DNA reads as TGTGCCAGCAGCCAAGCCCAGTATACGCAGTATTTT. It is translated as CASSQAQYTQYF.